This T cell receptor beta chain derives from a study of blood T cell repertoires in COVID-19. In the study overall: Nucleic acid was either cDNA or gDNA, and it came from T cells, B-cell-depleted T cells, or PBMCs.

The CDR3 totals 16 residues. Germline values: CDR1 SGHNT, CDR2 YYREEE (reference sequence). Trimming cost V 4 bases and J 12 bases; bases outside gene matches: 15. Methods used by the authors: The assay estimated nucleated cells by amplifying reference gene primers. Measured with immunoSEQ multiplex PCR; TCRdb has only the in-frame clones, and not every one. The DNA was the basis for D and trimming; V, J and clone size are from that table. Altogether over 150,000 clones are present, roughly 90% being singletons, with the ten largest covering 18%. Patients in Seattle were enrolled during active infection, then followed longitudinally.

Sequencing used peripheral blood. This clonotype was sampled from a man between 50 and 59 years old with COVID-19, enrolled during active disease. The J gene is TRBJ2-1, the V gene TRBV5-4, with TRBD2 matching 11 bases. In DNA form, the CDR3 reads TGTGCCAGCAGCCCGCCCGGGGCTAGCGGGGGGCCGGGGCAGTTCTTC. It yields the protein CASSPPGASGGPGQFF.